Sequencing of this T cell receptor beta chain was carried out in a study of T cell clonality in common variable immunodeficiency. Study outcomes and limitations: Common variable immunodeficiency TCR beta sequences reportedly had fewer deletions and N-nucleotide insertions. T cell subpopulation sequencing would be needed to explain CVID clonality. Patient heterogeneity in the CVID cohort limited correlations between repertoire features and clinical complications. CVID subjects had higher TCRbeta clonality than healthy controls, most marked in about a third.

The CVID group had roughly 15 females and some 31 males, mean age roughly 40. TCRdb's table, derived via immunoSEQ multiplex PCR, lists solely in-frame clones and lacks some. This sample has 15,000 to 25,000 clones, each found more than once. This CDR3 contains 14 residues. Trimming removed 3 bases from V and 5 bases from J, with 8 bases in between. Germline loops: CDR1 MNHNS, CDR2 SASEGT. In the case of this clone: Its target is not known. The DNA ends 3 residues before the CDR3 does, and the rest of the CDR3 is filled in from the germline J gene.

This clonotype was obtained from a human donor with common variable immunodeficiency. Sequencing was performed on peripheral blood mononuclear cells. J is TRBJ1-6 and V is TRBV6-1, with no clear D. CDR3 DNA (partial): TGTGCCAGCAGTGACCCGTCTCATAATTCACCC. Its translation is CASSDPSHNSP. The CDR3 in its entirety is CASSDPSHNSPLHF.